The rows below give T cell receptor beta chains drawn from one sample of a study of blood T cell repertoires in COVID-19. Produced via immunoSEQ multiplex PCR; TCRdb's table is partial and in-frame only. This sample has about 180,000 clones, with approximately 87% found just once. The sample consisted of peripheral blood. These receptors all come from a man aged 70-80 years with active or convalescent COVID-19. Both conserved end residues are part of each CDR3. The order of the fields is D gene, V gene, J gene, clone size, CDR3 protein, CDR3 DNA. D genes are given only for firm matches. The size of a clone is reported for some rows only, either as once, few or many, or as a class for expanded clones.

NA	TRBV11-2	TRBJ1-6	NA	CASSLTDSPLHF	TGTGCCAGCAGCTTGACAGATTCACCCCTCCACTTT
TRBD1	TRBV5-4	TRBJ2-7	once	CASSFPGQETYEQYF	TGTGCCAGCAGTTTCCCGGGACAGGAGACCTACGAGCAGTACTTC
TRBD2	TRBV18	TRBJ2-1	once	CASSGLAGGGEQFF	TGTGCCAGCTCAGGGCTAGCGGGAGGAGGTGAGCAGTTCTTC
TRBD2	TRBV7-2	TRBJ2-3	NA	CASSLEASGRGTDTQYF	TGTGCCAGCAGCTTAGAGGCTAGCGGGAGAGGCACAGATACGCAGTATTTT
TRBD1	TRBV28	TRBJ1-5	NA	CASSRGQGRNQPQHF	TGTGCCAGCAGTCGGGGACAGGGGAGGAATCAGCCCCAGCATTTT
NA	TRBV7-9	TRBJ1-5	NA	CASSPPSGGNQPQHF	TGTGCCAGCAGCCCGCCCTCAGGGGGCAATCAGCCCCAGCATTTT
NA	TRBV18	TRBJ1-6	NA	CASSPSSDSPLHF	TGTGCCAGCTCACCGTCCTCTGATTCACCCCTCCACTTT
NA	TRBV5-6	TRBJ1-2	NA	CASITGAGRIVYYGYTF	TGTGCCAGTATAACCGGTGCAGGTCGAATTGTGTATTATGGCTACACCTTC
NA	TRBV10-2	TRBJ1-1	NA	CATRQAEAFF	TGCGCCACCAGACAGGCAGAAGCTTTCTTT
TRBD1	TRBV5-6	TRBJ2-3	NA	CASSFQGATDTQYF	TGTGCCAGCAGCTTCCAGGGGGCAACAGATACGCAGTATTTT
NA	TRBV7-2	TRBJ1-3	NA	CASSLGANQGNTIYF	TGTGCCAGCAGCTTAGGGGCAAATCAAGGAAACACCATATATTTT
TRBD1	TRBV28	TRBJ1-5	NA	CASSSVGQGQNQPQHF	TGTGCCAGCAGTTCTGTGGGACAGGGCCAGAATCAGCCCCAGCATTTT
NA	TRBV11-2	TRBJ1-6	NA	CASSLLRARVDSPLHF	TGTGCCAGCAGCCTCCTAAGGGCCAGGGTGGATTCACCCCTCCACTTT
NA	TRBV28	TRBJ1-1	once	CASIEQGLGTEAFF	TGTGCCAGCATCGAACAGGGTTTGGGAACTGAAGCTTTCTTT
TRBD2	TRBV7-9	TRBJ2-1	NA	CASSSLAGVPNEQFF	TGTGCCAGCAGCTCCCTAGCGGGAGTGCCCAATGAGCAGTTCTTC
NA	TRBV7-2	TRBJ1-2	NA	CASSRGGAYTNYGYTF	TGTGCCAGCAGCAGAGGAGGGGCCTACACTAACTATGGCTACACCTTC
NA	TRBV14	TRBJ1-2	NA	CASSQTVYGYTF	TGTGCCAGCAGCCAAACAGTCTATGGCTACACCTTC
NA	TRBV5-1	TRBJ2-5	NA	CASSSSDYRVETQYF	TGCGCCAGCAGCTCAAGCGACTACCGGGTGGAGACCCAGTACTTC
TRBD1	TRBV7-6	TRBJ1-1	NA	CASSPGRTGRGTEAFF	TGTGCCAGCAGCCCTGGTAGGACAGGCCGAGGCACTGAAGCTTTCTTT
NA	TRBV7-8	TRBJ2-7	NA	CASSLEDRIYEQYF	TGTGCCAGCAGCTTAGAAGACAGGATCTACGAGCAGTACTTC
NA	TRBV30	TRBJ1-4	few	CAWSVRGPIPTNEKLFF	TGTGCCTGGAGTGTACGAGGGCCCATCCCAACTAATGAAAAACTGTTTTTT
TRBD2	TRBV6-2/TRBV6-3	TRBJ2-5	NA	CASSYTSGVGKTQYF	TGTGCCAGCAGTTATACTAGCGGGGTAGGGAAGACCCAGTACTTC
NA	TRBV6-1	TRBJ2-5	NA	CASSEAQGLTPGETQYF	TGTGCCAGCAGTGAAGCGCAGGGACTGACTCCAGGAGAGACCCAGTACTTC
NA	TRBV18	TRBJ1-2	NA	CASSPGGNYGYTF	TGTGCCAGCTCACCGGGAGGGAACTATGGCTACACCTTC
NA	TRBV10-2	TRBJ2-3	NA	CASGPPRRDTQYF	TGCGCCAGCGGCCCCCCGCGGAGGGATACGCAGTATTTT
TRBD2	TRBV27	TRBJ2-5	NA	CASSPGLAGGPFRETQYF	TGTGCCAGCAGTCCTGGACTAGCGGGAGGCCCCTTTCGTGAGACCCAGTACTTC
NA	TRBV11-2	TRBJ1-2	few	CASSQDTYGYTF	TGTGCCAGCAGCCAGGACACCTATGGCTACACCTTC